A single sample gave rise to the 14 T cell receptor beta chains below, sequenced in a study of technical replicates of blood from a handful of donors (TCRdb year 2017). Library generation was performed with the immunoSEQ multiplex PCR assay. Here the immuneACCESS table is served through TCRdb, limited to in-frame sequences with V and J called. Missing clones are a known gap in these copies; in checked studies unresolved V genes cover under half, and the rest lacks a known reason. Counted in this sample were about 66,000 clones; 85% to 90% of them appeared once. 4% to 5% of the sample is held by the ten biggest clonotypes. The sequenced material came from PBMCs. Receptor source: a human donor in good health. Some clones in this sample may be carry-over from other donors' samples.

The chain links TRBV18 to TRBJ2-1; possible D gene TRBD2, 7 bases. Trimming cost V 2 bases and J 4 bases, with 18 bases left between them. The CDR3 sequence is 17 residues long. The germline CDR1 and CDR2 sequences are KGHSH and LQKENI. In DNA, the CDR3 is TGTGCCAGCTCACCATCGCTAGTAGGGGGGGGTTACAATGAGCAGTTCTTC. Protein: CASSPSLVGGGYNEQFF.

This chain uses TRBV4-1 with TRBJ2-7; 9 nucleotides align to TRBD1. Trimming at V came to 3 bases and at J to 2 bases, leaving 14 bases not matched to a gene. The CDR3 covers 18 residues. In germline, CDR1 is MGHRA, CDR2 YSYEKL. The CDR3 loop is CASSQLAPPGQGAYEQYF. The CDR3 region has the DNA TGCGCCAGCAGCCAGCTTGCGCCTCCGGGACAGGGAGCCTACGAGCAGTACTTC.

The genes are TRBV18 and TRBJ2-3; 10 bases line up with TRBD1. CDR1 is KGHSH and CDR2 is LQKENI in the germline V gene. The V segment lost 3 bases and the J segment 4 bases; nucleotides outside the gene matches: 1. CDR3 size: 14 residues. This CDR3 is CASSPGTGADTQYF. Here the CDR3 DNA reads TGTGCCAGCTCACCGGGGACAGGGGCAGATACGCAGTATTTT. The entire variable domain, with the rest obtained from reference TRBV18 and TRBJ2-3, is as follows: NAGVMQNPRHLVRRRGQEARLRCSPMKGHSHVYWYRQLPEEGLKFMVYLQKENIIDESGMPKERFSAEFPKEGPSILRIQQVVRGDSAAYFCASSPGTGADTQYFGPGTRLTVL.

The chain has TRBV21-1 and TRBJ2-5; the DNA was not compared with TRBD1, the D call given in the table. TRBV21-1 is a recognized pseudogene. There are 15 residues in the CDR3. In nucleotides, the CDR3 is TGTGCCAGCGCTATCGGGGGACAGGACCAAGAGACCCAGTACTTC. Translation: CASAIGGQDQETQYF.

The chain joins TRBV10-2 to TRBJ2-3; 7 bases agree with TRBD2. CDR3 size: 16 residues. V lost 3 bases and J lost 3; bases outside the gene matches: 9. Germline V lookup: CDR1 WSHSY, CDR2 SAAADI. The CDR3 nucleotides read TGCGCCAGCAGTGAAGGTTCGGCGGGAGCAACAGATACGCAGTATTTT. Encoded protein: CASSEGSAGATDTQYF.

The chain links TRBV7-8 to TRBJ2-7; 9 positions match TRBD2. The junction had 2 bases not matched to a gene; V was cut back by 3 bases and J by 2 bases. The CDR3 loop spans 14 amino acids. The germline V gene has CDR1 SGHVS and CDR2 FQNEAQ. The CDR3 is CASSLTSGAYEQYF. Written as DNA, the CDR3 is TGTGCCAGCAGCTTGACTAGCGGAGCCTACGAGCAGTACTTC.

This chain uses TRBV6-1 with TRBJ1-1; 7 positions match TRBD1. Germline V gene lookup returns CDR1 MNHNS and CDR2 SASEGT. Trimming took 8 bases from V and 1 from J; bases not matched to a gene: 4. This CDR3 region has 13 residues. The CDR3 nucleotides are TGTGCCAGCGGACAGGCGTGGAACACTGAAGCTTTCTTT. Its translation is CASGQAWNTEAFF.

The CDR3 DNA reads as TGTGCCAGCAGTACTAGCGGGTGGGGGGAGCAGTACTTC. It is translated as CASSTSGWGEQYF. The gene calls are TRBV7-2 and TRBJ2-7; the match to TRBD2 covers 9 bases. The CDR3 has 13 residues. V shed 6 bases, J shed 7 bases, and the junction held 7 bases outside the gene matches. Germline-derived CDR1 and CDR2 are SGHTA and FQGNSA. Looking up the rest from reference TRBV7-2 and TRBJ2-7 gives the full variable domain: GAGVSQSPSNKVTEKGKDVELRCDPISGHTALYWYRQSLGQGLEFLIYFQGNSAPDKSGLPSDRFSAERTGGSVSTLTIQRTQQEDSAVYLCASSTSGWGEQYFGPGTRLTVT.

This clone showed up just once. The V and J genes are TRBV30 and TRBJ2-5; D might be TRBD1 (6 bases). V lost 4 bases, J lost 5 bases, and 11 bases lay in between. CDR1 GTSNPN and CDR2 SVGIG come from the germline V gene (reference sequence). The CDR3 extends over 12 amino acids. In DNA form, the CDR3 reads TGTGCCTGGAAAGGGGGATCCGAGACCCAGTACTTC. Translated, it gives CAWKGGSETQYF.

This clone occurred a few times. The CDR3 DNA reads TGTGCCAGCAGCAAATCGTCGGGACAGGGGACCGGGGAGCTGTTTTTT. Amino acids: CASSKSSGQGTGELFF. The chain couples TRBV5-6 to TRBJ2-2, with 10 bases that match TRBD1. The CDR3 has 16 amino acids. Germline loops: CDR1 SGHDT, CDR2 YYEEEE. The V gene end was trimmed by 4 bases and the J gene end by 5 bases; junction bases not matched to a gene: 8.

This sequence joins TRBV27 and TRBJ1-5, with D perhaps matching TRBD1 (6 bases). Trimming stripped 6 bases from V and 2 bases from J, with 17 bases between. Germline V gene data show CDR1 as MNHEY and CDR2 as SMNVEV (reference sequence). The CDR3 runs to 16 residues. In DNA, the CDR3 is TGTGCCAGCAGCTCTCTTAGGGGACAAGGCAATCAGCCCCAGCATTTT. This translates into CASSSLRGQGNQPQHF.

The J gene is TRBJ2-5, the V gene TRBV6-5; no firm D call. The J call may be wrong; the DNA end is better matched by TRBJ2-7. The CDR3 totals 14 residues. Per the germline V gene, CDR1 is MNHEY and CDR2 is SVGAGI. The CDR3 spells CASSSTERSYEQYF. CDR3 nucleotides: TGTGCCAGCAGTAGCACCGAGAGGTCCTACGAGCAGTACTTC.

The chain links TRBV5-1 to TRBJ2-1; 12 positions agree with TRBD2. CDR3 size: 14 residues. The germline V gene has CDR1 SGHRS and CDR2 YFSETQ. The ends lost 5 bases at V and 8 bases at J; junction bases unmatched: 5. The CDR3: CASRGTSGHDEQFF. The CDR3 DNA is TGCGCCAGCAGGGGGACTAGCGGGCACGATGAGCAGTTCTTC.

The chain employs TRBV9 and TRBJ1-1; TRBD1 is a possible D gene (5 bases). The CDR3 contains 14 residues. V lost 3 bases and J lost 3, with 12 bases in between. CDR1 SGDLS and CDR2 YYNGEE come from the germline V gene. CDR3 coding DNA: TGTGCCAGCAGCGCGCGGGGAGGGGACACTGAAGCTTTCTTT. Translation gives CASSARGGDTEAFF.